These 13 T cell receptor beta chains originate from one sample sequenced in a study of response to subunit inactivated influenza vaccine. From the RT-PCR reads, TCRdb called clonotypes with MiXCR, one entry per CDR3 protein. The repertoire holds fewer than 800,000 distinct CDR3 sequences, with about 15% as singletons. Sample: PBMCs from blood, taken approximately 13 days after vaccination. Receptors originate from a man aged 50 or older who received an inactivated influenza vaccine.

This chain uses TRBV20-1 with TRBJ2-2; unclear D gene. The length of the CDR3 is 14 residues. The V end was cut by 3 bases, the J end by 5 bases, with 13 bases between. Germline V gene lookup returns CDR1 DFQATT and CDR2 SNEGSKA (reference sequence). The DNA of the CDR3 is TGCAGTGCTAGTCAAGGGATCGGGACCGGGGAGCTGTTTTTT. Protein sequence: CSASQGIGTGELFF.

The chain links TRBV20-1 to TRBJ2-7; the D gene is possibly TRBD2 (6 bases). Trimming removed 5 bases from V and 3 bases from J, with 17 bases in between. The CDR3 has 14 residues. Germline V gene sequence: CDR1 DFQATT, CDR2 SNEGSKA (reference sequence). CDR3 in amino acids: CSASPALADYEQYF. The CDR3 nucleotides are TGCAGTGCTTCCCCTGCCTTAGCGGACTACGAGCAGTACTTC.

This clonotype has only a few counts. The gene calls are TRBV12-3 or TRBV12-4 and TRBJ2-5, with 9 bases matching TRBD1. V was pared by 5 bases and J by 4 bases, with 5 bases of the junction left unmatched. CDR3 size: 14 residues. CDR3 nucleotide sequence: TGTGCCAGCAGTACTACAGGGGGCTTAGAGACCCAGTACTTC. It codes for CASSTTGGLETQYF.

The rearrangement joins TRBV7-9 to TRBJ2-5; no firm D call. The CDR3 length is 12 residues. Looked up from germline, CDR1 is SEHNR and CDR2 is FQNEAQ (reference sequence). Trimming left V 3 bases short and J 7 bases short, with 9 bases between. CDR3 protein: CASSFQPRTQYF. CDR3 nucleotide sequence: TGTGCCAGCAGCTTTCAGCCCCGGACCCAGTACTTC.

This sequence joins TRBV15 and TRBJ2-3; perhaps TRBD2 as D (5 bases). The CDR3 runs 17 residues. CDR1 LNHNV and CDR2 YYDKDF come from the germline V gene (reference sequence). The V gene lost 3 bases and the J gene lost 0 bases, with 16 bases spanning the gap. CDR3 region: CATSSKGGLTSTDTQYF. Written as DNA, the CDR3 is TGTGCCACCAGCAGTAAAGGAGGACTTACTAGCACAGATACGCAGTATTTT.

This clonotype was counted ten times or more. This chain connects TRBV15 to TRBJ2-5; the D is unclear. Germline-derived CDR1 and CDR2 are LNHNV and YYDKDF (reference sequence). Trimming left V 0 bases short and J 4 bases short, with 6 bases between. The length of the CDR3 is 13 residues. The CDR3 bases are TGTGCCACCAGCAGAGATAGAGGAGAGACCCAGTACTTC. Residues: CATSRDRGETQYF.

This clonotype was recorded many times. The rearrangement joins TRBV12-3 or TRBV12-4 to TRBJ2-1; 8 bases agree with TRBD1. The V segment lost 5 bases and the J segment 5 bases; nucleotides outside the gene matches: 11. The CDR3 length is 16 residues. The CDR3 region has the DNA TGTGCCAGCAGTCCACCCAACAGGGGGTCCGACAATGAGCAGTTCTTC. Translating it yields CASSPPNRGSDNEQFF.

This rearrangement joins TRBV30 to TRBJ2-2; the D is unclear. The CDR3 is made up of 11 amino acids. V dropped 5 bases and J dropped 6 bases, with 7 bases sitting between them. Germline V gene sequence: CDR1 GTSNPN, CDR2 SVGIG (reference sequence). Written as DNA, the CDR3 is TGTGCCTGGGTGGGCGCCGGGGAGCTGTTTTTT. Translated, it gives CAWVGAGELFF.

The chain links TRBV10-3 to TRBJ1-2, with D perhaps TRBD1 (6 bases). Germline CDR1 and CDR2: ENHRY and SYGVKD. The CDR3 spans 14 residues. V lost 5 bases to trimming and J lost 4 bases, with 14 bases between them. The chain's CDR3 is CAISLDDRSYGYTF. The CDR3 DNA is TGTGCCATCAGTTTGGACGACAGGTCCTATGGCTACACCTTC.

This clonotype came up a few times. The chain is built from TRBV9 and TRBJ2-3; 11 positions agree with TRBD2. Germline V lookup: CDR1 SGDLS, CDR2 YYNGEE. The CDR3 spans 18 residues. V lost 3 bases, J lost 2 bases, and 11 bases stayed unmatched. This CDR3 is CASSAGLAGHFITDTQYF. CDR3 DNA: TGTGCCAGCAGCGCTGGACTAGCGGGCCACTTCATCACAGATACGCAGTATTTT.

The rearrangement uses TRBV10-3 and TRBJ2-4; D is possibly TRBD2 (6 bases). V lost 0 bases, J lost 9 bases, and 12 bases lay in between. Germline lookup yields CDR1 ENHRY and CDR2 SYGVKD. The CDR3 contains 14 residues. The CDR3 region has the DNA TGTGCCATCAGTGAGTCGACGGCGGAGGGCATTCAGTACTTC. It translates to CAISESTAEGIQYF.

This clonotype was counted a single time. The rearrangement joins TRBV4-2 to TRBJ2-3; D is uncertain. Germline V gene sequence: CDR1 LGHNA, CDR2 YNFKEQ. This CDR3 is built from 16 residues. V gave up 1 base and J gave up 0 bases, with 11 bases separating them. CDR3 region: CASSQVSGRSTDTQYF. The CDR3 DNA reads as TGTGCCAGCAGCCAAGTTTCTGGACGGAGCACAGATACGCAGTATTTT.

This clonotype was seen a handful of times. The chain combines TRBV7-2 with TRBJ1-2; a possible D gene is TRBD1 (6 bases). CDR1 and CDR2 (germline): SGHTA, FQGNSA. The CDR3 covers 15 residues. The V gene lost 1 base and the J gene lost 1 base, with 10 bases spanning the gap. The CDR3 spells CASSLGTGSNYGYTF. The CDR3 DNA sequence: TGTGCCAGCAGCTTAGGAACAGGGAGTAACTATGGCTACACCTTC. The whole variable domain, remainder taken from reference TRBV7-2 and TRBJ1-2, is GAGVSQSPSNKVTEKGKDVELRCDPISGHTALYWYRQSLGQGLEFLIYFQGNSAPDKSGLPSDRFSAERTGGSVSTLTIQRTQQEDSAVYLCASSLGTGSNYGYTFGSGTRLTVV.